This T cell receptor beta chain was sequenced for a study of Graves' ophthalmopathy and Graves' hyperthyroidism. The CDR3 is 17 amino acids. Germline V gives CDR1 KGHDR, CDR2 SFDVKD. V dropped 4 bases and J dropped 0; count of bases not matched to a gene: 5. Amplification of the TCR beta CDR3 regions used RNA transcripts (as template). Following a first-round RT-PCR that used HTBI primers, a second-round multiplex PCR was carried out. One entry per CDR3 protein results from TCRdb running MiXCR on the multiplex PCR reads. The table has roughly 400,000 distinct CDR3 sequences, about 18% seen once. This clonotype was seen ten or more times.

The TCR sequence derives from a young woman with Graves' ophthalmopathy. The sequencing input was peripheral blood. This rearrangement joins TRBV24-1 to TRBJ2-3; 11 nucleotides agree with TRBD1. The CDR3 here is CATSERTGGTSTDTQYF. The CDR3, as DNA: TGTGCCACCAGTGAAAGGACAGGGGGCACTAGCACAGATACGCAGTATTTT.